This TCR beta chain derives from a study of T cell responses to AZD1222 COVID-19 vaccine. Study observations and caveats: Close to half of all spike-specific TCRs reportedly target regions of the variants that are unmutated. The repertoires were collected only after the peak T cell response. Most donors were white British and more were female, and clonal diversity was possibly underestimated. Spike-specific TCR repertoires showed rising breadth and depth after two AZD1222 doses.

TCRdb's table, derived via immunoSEQ multiplex PCR, lists solely in-frame clones and lacks some. The data hold 100,000 or so clones, with just under 95% observed a single time. About this clone: Its antigen remains unknown.

Germline CDR1 and CDR2: SGHRS and YFSETQ. V lost 4 bases, J lost 4 bases, and 14 bases lay in between. CDR3 length: 14 amino acids. This receptor was obtained from an adult in good health. The sample here was peripheral blood, taken on day 0 of AZD1222 vaccination. V gene TRBV5-1 combines with J gene TRBJ1-1, with D maybe TRBD1 (5 bases). The CDR3 loop is CASSLGLSPTEAFF. The CDR3 DNA reads as TGCGCCAGCAGCCTGGGACTTTCCCCCACTGAAGCTTTCTTT.